One sample yielded the 30 T cell receptor beta chains listed below, sequenced in a study of spatial heterogeneity in lung cancer. Noted time point: sample taken at primary tumor resection. TCRdb itself ran the 5' RACE reads through MiXCR, one entry per CDR3 protein. The sample contains about 78,000 distinct CDR3 sequences, about 8.5% of which appear only once. Sequenced here: PBMCs, sampled at surgery. The receptors stem from a male donor with early-stage non-small cell lung cancer.

This clonotype was recorded many times. The chain links TRBV6-5 to TRBJ2-1, with unresolved D. Trimming took off 2 bases at V and 6 bases at J, with 8 bases between the two ends. The CDR3 extends over 13 amino acids. The germline V gene has CDR1 MNHEY and CDR2 SVGAGI. CDR3 region: CASSYPTSNEQFF. The CDR3 bases are TGTGCCAGCAGTTACCCTACGAGCAATGAGCAGTTCTTC.

This clonotype was observed a few times. The rearrangement links TRBV4-2 to TRBJ2-3; 10 nucleotides agree with TRBD2. The germline CDR1 and CDR2 sequences are LGHNA and YNFKEQ. The CDR3 extends over 17 amino acids. Germline trimming cut 4 bases from V and 2 bases from J; bases unmatched to any gene: 9. The CDR3 here is CASSPTIAGGLTDTQYF. The DNA for the CDR3 is TGTGCCAGCAGCCCTACCATAGCGGGAGGACTCACAGATACGCAGTATTTT.

This clonotype came up many times. The V and J genes are TRBV20-1 and TRBJ2-7, with 11 bases matching TRBD2. Per germline, CDR1 DFQATT and CDR2 SNEGSKA (reference sequence). The CDR3 has 15 amino acids. Losses at the gene ends were 6 bases for V and 2 bases for J; bases not matched to a gene: 9. The CDR3 DNA follows: TGCAGTGCGGAGGACCAACTAGCGGGAGCCTACGAGCAGTACTTC. Protein: CSAEDQLAGAYEQYF.

This clonotype was counted only a few times. A much larger clone sits a single nucleotide away, making a read error possible. CDR3 protein: CGARGGVDSNQPQHF. CDR3 nucleotide sequence: TGCGGTGCTAGAGGAGGGGTCGATAGCAATCAGCCCCAGCATTTT. The chain combines TRBV20-1 with TRBJ1-5, with D tentatively TRBD1 (5 bases). The germline V gene has CDR1 DFQATT and CDR2 SNEGSKA (reference sequence). The CDR3 runs to 15 residues.

This clonotype was observed many times. The rearrangement joins TRBV10-3 to TRBJ2-1, with 10 bases identical to TRBD2. J gave up 5 bases and V 9 bases, and 4 bases lay outside the gene matches. The CDR3 covers 13 residues. Germline V gene lookup returns CDR1 ENHRY and CDR2 SYGVKD. In nucleotides, the CDR3 is TGTGCCATTCTAGCGGGAGAGGACAATGAGCAGTTCTTC. Translated, it gives CAILAGEDNEQFF.

Ten or more counts support this clonotype. The chain uses TRBV7-2 and TRBJ2-2; TRBD1 matches at 9 bases. CDR3 size: 17 residues. The ends lost 5 bases at V and 2 bases at J; junction bases unmatched: 9. The V gene's germline CDR1 is SGHTA and CDR2 FQGNSA. This CDR3 reads CASSPDRGTLNTGELFF. CDR3 DNA: TGTGCCAGCAGCCCTGACAGGGGGACCCTTAACACCGGGGAGCTGTTTTTT. Full variable domain (missing parts from reference TRBV7-2 and TRBJ2-2): GAGVSQSPSNKVTEKGKDVELRCDPISGHTALYWYRQSLGQGLEFLIYFQGNSAPDKSGLPSDRFSAERTGGSVSTLTIQRTQQEDSAVYLCASSPDRGTLNTGELFFGEGSRLTVL.

The chain links TRBV6-1 to TRBJ2-7; D not certain. Looked up from germline, CDR1 is MNHNS and CDR2 is SASEGT. Trimming took off 7 bases at V and 2 bases at J, with 6 bases between the two ends. CDR3 length equals 11 residues. For the CDR3, the DNA is TGTGCCAGCACTCGAGCCTACGAGCAGTACTTC. Its translation is CASTRAYEQYF.

In its sample, this clonotype was seen many times. The rearrangement links TRBV11-2 to TRBJ2-5, with unresolved D. V was cut by 5 bases and J by 5 bases, with 12 bases left in between. The CDR3 loop spans 13 amino acids. The germline V gene has CDR1 SGHAT and CDR2 FQNNGV. In nucleotides, the CDR3 is TGTGCCAGCAGCCGCCTGGCGCTGGAGACCCAGTACTTC. Its translation: CASSRLALETQYF.

This clonotype has a count of ten or more. The V and J genes are TRBV16 and TRBJ1-5; no reliable D call. The CDR3 has 14 amino acids. The germline gives CDR1 KGHSY, CDR2 FQNENV. V gave up 2 bases and J gave up 4 bases, with 9 bases separating them. The CDR3 reads CASSQGVENQPQHF. The CDR3 DNA reads TGTGCCAGCAGCCAAGGGGTGGAGAATCAGCCCCAGCATTTT.

This clonotype was seen a few times. The chain carries TRBV5-1 and TRBJ2-5; 13 bases are shared with TRBD2. Per germline, CDR1 SGHRS and CDR2 YFSETQ. The length of the CDR3 is 16 residues. The V and J ends lost 4 bases and 4 bases, in that order; junction bases with no gene match: 7. In DNA, the CDR3 is TGCGCCAGCAGCCCCCGACTAGCGGGAGGTACAGAGACCCAGTACTTC. This sequence encodes CASSPRLAGGTETQYF.

The table lists this clonotype with many counts. The chain combines TRBV7-2 with TRBJ2-7; 9 nucleotides line up with TRBD1. The CDR3 is 14 amino acids. Germline CDR1 reads SGHTA; CDR2 reads FQGNSA. Trimming at V came to 9 bases and at J to 2 bases, leaving 8 bases not matched to a gene. The CDR3 loop reads CASTVGTGPYEQYF. The CDR3 DNA reads as TGTGCCAGTACCGTTGGGACAGGGCCCTACGAGCAGTACTTC.

The sample holds many counts of this clonotype. The rearrangement links TRBV23-1 to TRBJ2-1, with TRBD2 matching 9 bases. TRBV23-1 is marked as an open reading frame, function uncertain. This CDR3 has 16 amino acids. The V gene end was trimmed by 6 bases and the J gene end by 0 bases; junction bases not matched to a gene: 6. Here the CDR3 DNA reads TGCGCCAGCAGACTTCTAGCGGGGCGCTCCTACAATGAGCAGTTCTTC. Protein: CASRLLAGRSYNEQFF.

CDR3 nucleotides: TGTGCCAGCAGCCCGCGACTAGCGGAAACCTACAATGAGCAGTTCTTC. Its translation is CASSPRLAETYNEQFF. The V call is TRBV7-2, the J call TRBJ2-1; 9 nucleotides agree with TRBD2. CDR3 size: 16 residues. Unmatched junction bases numbered 7, after V lost 5 bases and J lost 2 bases. CDR1 SGHTA and CDR2 FQGNSA come from the germline V gene.

This clonotype has ten or more counts. The chain employs TRBV5-1 and TRBJ1-2, with 8 bases lining up with TRBD1. Germline V CDR1 and CDR2: SGHRS, YFSETQ. The CDR3 is 14 residues long. The trim removed 2 bases at V and 2 bases at J, leaving 2 bases unmatched. CDR3 in amino acids: CASSLTGGNYGYTF. In DNA form, the CDR3 reads TGCGCCAGCAGCTTAACAGGGGGGAACTATGGCTACACCTTC.

This clonotype was counted many times. CDR3 protein: CASKLLPANYGYTF. The CDR3 DNA is TGTGCCAGCAAGTTACTGCCTGCTAACTATGGCTACACCTTC. The chain carries TRBV6-5 and TRBJ1-2; D is unresolved. Trimming took 7 bases from V and 0 from J, leaving 12 bases between them. The CDR3 totals 14 residues. Germline V gene sequence: CDR1 MNHEY, CDR2 SVGAGI.

This clonotype has a handful of counts. The genes are TRBV5-1 and TRBJ2-4; TRBD2 matches at 14 bases. CDR1 and CDR2 from the germline V gene are SGHRS and YFSETQ. V dropped 4 bases and J dropped 1; count of bases not matched to a gene: 10. There are 19 residues in the CDR3. The CDR3 loop reads CASSPRLAGGPPAKNIQYF. CDR3 DNA: TGCGCCAGCAGCCCCAGACTAGCGGGAGGGCCCCCGGCCAAAAACATTCAGTACTTC.

A few counts support this clonotype. This sequence joins TRBV5-4 and TRBJ2-7, with D maybe TRBD2 (5 bases). Germline-derived CDR1 and CDR2 are SGHNT and YYREEE (reference sequence). The CDR3 contains 13 residues. Trimming stripped 2 bases from V and 4 bases from J, with 10 bases between. The CDR3 region has the DNA TGTGCCAGCAGCTTTTTAGGGAGATACGAGCAGTACTTC. It encodes CASSFLGRYEQYF.

This clonotype is medium-sized (0.01 to 0.1%) in the sample. This rearrangement joins TRBV10-3 to TRBJ2-7; D is uncertain. Trimming pared 3 bases from V and 7 bases from J, leaving 10 bases between. CDR1 is ENHRY, CDR2 SYGVKD, per germline. The CDR3 extends over 12 amino acids. The CDR3 coding sequence is TGTGCCATCAGTGAAGCTGCGGCTGAGCAGTACTTC. It codes for CAISEAAAEQYF.

Only a few counts were recorded for this clonotype. This chain connects TRBV11-3 to TRBJ2-7; 7 nucleotides agree with TRBD2. V lost 5 bases and J lost 5; bases outside the gene matches: 12. The CDR3 runs 15 residues. Germline V lookup: CDR1 SGHNT, CDR2 YENEEA. The CDR3 sequence: CASSPRGAAGDEQYF. In DNA form, the CDR3 reads TGTGCCAGCAGCCCTAGAGGGGCCGCGGGAGACGAGCAGTACTTC.

The chain employs TRBV7-2 and TRBJ1-1, with a tentative D call TRBD1 (5 bases). Germline V gene data show CDR1 as SGHTA and CDR2 as FQGNSA. This CDR3 has 14 residues. Trimming shortened V by 2 bases and J by 4 bases, and 11 bases separated the two germline ends. CDR3 bases: TGTGCCAGCAGCTTATATGGAAGGGGCACTGAAGCTTTCTTT. Protein sequence: CASSLYGRGTEAFF.

At least ten counts were recorded for this clonotype. V and J are TRBV4-2 and TRBJ2-1; D may be TRBD2 (5 bases). V gave up 0 bases and J gave up 0 bases, with 6 bases separating them. Germline CDR1 is LGHNA and CDR2 is YNFKEQ. This CDR3 spans 15 amino acids. The CDR3 DNA reads as TGTGCCAGCAGCCAAGAAGGAGGCTCCTACAATGAGCAGTTCTTC. It is translated as CASSQEGGSYNEQFF.

There are many counts of this clonotype. The V gene is TRBV3-1, the J gene TRBJ1-2, with 7 positions matching TRBD1. J gave up 6 bases and V 4 bases, and 8 bases lay outside the gene matches. Germline CDR1 LGHDT, CDR2 YNNKEL (reference sequence). The CDR3 consists of 14 residues. The CDR3 is CASSRTQGSDGYTF. DNA for the CDR3: TGTGCCAGCAGCCGAACACAGGGGTCAGATGGCTACACCTTC.

The chain combines TRBV7-9 with TRBJ1-4, with D tentatively TRBD1 (5 bases). CDR1 is SEHNR, CDR2 FQNEAQ, per germline (reference sequence). Trimming took 8 bases from V and 6 from J, leaving 13 bases between them. CDR3 length equals 13 residues. CDR3 bases: TGTGCCAGCTCCAGTGGGGACGATGAAAAACTGTTTTTT. Amino acid sequence: CASSSGDDEKLFF.

This chain joins TRBV7-8 and TRBJ1-1; 9 positions match TRBD1. V dropped 3 bases and J dropped 5; count of bases not matched to a gene: 4. The CDR3 length is 14 residues. CDR1 and CDR2 (germline): SGHVS, FQNEAQ. The CDR3 sequence: CASSFHRGLTEAFF. Written as DNA, the CDR3 is TGTGCCAGCAGCTTCCACAGGGGGCTTACTGAAGCTTTCTTT.

Regarding this clonotype: This sequence may be a read error, since a much larger clone differs from it by one base. This sequence joins TRBV2 and TRBJ2-1; D is unclear. Germline assignment: CDR1 SNHLY and CDR2 FYNNEI. This CDR3 is built from 13 residues. CDR3 sequence (DNA): TGTGCCAGCAAAATTGGCTGGGTCAATGAGCTGTTCTTC. This translates into CASKIGWVNELFF.

This clonotype was picked up a small number of times. This chain links TRBV5-1 with TRBJ1-1, with TRBD1 as a possible D gene (5 bases). V dropped 6 bases and J dropped 6 bases, with 15 bases sitting between them. CDR3 length: 13 residues. From germline, CDR1 is SGHRS and CDR2 YFSETQ. DNA of the CDR3: TGCGCCAGCAACTACGGAGGAGGGGCTGAAGCTTTCTTT. It codes for CASNYGGGAEAFF.

In its sample, this clonotype was seen many times. V is TRBV12-3 or TRBV12-4 and J is TRBJ1-6; 8 nucleotides align to TRBD1. The length of the CDR3 is 14 residues. Germline trimming cut 3 bases from V and 7 bases from J; bases unmatched to any gene: 2. This chain's CDR3 is CASSFGTGNSPLHF. The CDR3 DNA reads as TGTGCCAGCAGTTTCGGGACAGGCAATTCACCCCTCCACTTT.

Only a few counts were recorded for this clonotype. This rearrangement joins TRBV20-1 to TRBJ1-1; tentative D call: TRBD1 (6 bases). In germline, CDR1 is DFQATT, CDR2 SNEGSKA (reference sequence). CDR3 length: 14 amino acids. V lost 0 bases and J 4 bases, leaving 12 bases between the germline ends. Here the CDR3 reads CSARDSRGPTEAFF. The CDR3 DNA sequence: TGCAGTGCTAGAGACTCCAGGGGCCCCACTGAAGCTTTCTTT.

The chain has TRBV5-1 and TRBJ2-1; TRBD1 might be the D (5 bases). CDR3 size: 14 residues. CDR1 is SGHRS, CDR2 YFSETQ, per germline. V was clipped by 4 bases and J by 4 bases, with 12 bases between them. CDR3 sequence reads: CASSRVDKYNEQFF. CDR3 nucleotide sequence: TGCGCCAGCAGCAGGGTGGACAAATACAATGAGCAGTTCTTC. The full variable domain, rest sourced from reference TRBV5-1 and TRBJ2-1, is KAGVTQTPRYLIKTRGQQVTLSCSPISGHRSVSWYQQTPGQGLQFLFEYFSETQRNKGNFPGRFSGRQFSNSRSEMNVSTLELGDSALYLCASSRVDKYNEQFFGPGTRLTVL.

This clonotype was detected ten times or more. This chain joins TRBV29-1 and TRBJ2-3; D gene unclear. The germline V gene encodes CDR1 SQVTM and CDR2 ANQGSEA. V was pared by 7 bases and J by 4 bases, with 12 bases between. The CDR3 is 12 amino acids. The CDR3 sequence: CSGYSGSDTQYF. CDR3 sequence (DNA): TGCAGCGGATACAGTGGGTCAGATACGCAGTATTTT.